This TCR beta chain was captured in a study of T-cell memory formation after mild COVID-19. Study summary: In these data, TCR clusters were largely donor specific.

V lost 5 bases and J lost 7; bases outside the gene matches: 9. This CDR3 region has 15 residues. Germline CDR1 SEHNR, CDR2 FQNEAQ (reference sequence). Whole-study findings and limits: Among clones contracting day 15 to 85, CD4/CD8 was balanced, whereas later expanders leaned CD4+. Memory from before infection featured some responding clones, which suggests cross-reactive memory joined.

A remark on this clonotype: Its antigen is not known.

It was 5'RACE with constant-segment primers that produced the TCR alpha and TCR beta cDNA libraries, which carried sample barcodes and UMIs. TCRdb reprocessed the 5' RACE reads with MiXCR, giving one entry per CDR3 protein. The table lists about 400,000 distinct CDR3 sequences, 13% to 15% of them singletons. This clonotype originated in a man between 18 and 29 years old who had mild COVID-19 (a few samples of this study predate the infection). Cell type and time point are not known. This chain uses TRBV7-9 with TRBJ2-2; 8 nucleotides agree with TRBD1. Material for sequencing was PBMCs or a T cell subset sorted from them (not recorded which). CDR3 DNA: TGTGCCAGCAGCCGCCCGGACAGGGAGGACGGGGAGCTGTTTTTT. This sequence encodes CASSRPDREDGELFF. The full variable domain, completed using reference TRBV7-9 and TRBJ2-2, is DTGVSQNPRHKITKRGQNVTFRCDPISEHNRLYWYRQTLGQGPEFLTYFQNEAQLEKSRLLSDRFSAERPKGSFSTLEIQRTEQGDSAMYLCASSRPDREDGELFFGEGSRLTVL.